The entry that follows covers one T cell receptor (beta chain) sequence. The source of the sample is a study of blood T cell repertoires in COVID-19. The trim removed 3 bases at V and 0 bases at J, leaving 3 bases unmatched. Germline CDR1 is MGHDK and CDR2 is SYGVNS. The CDR3 covers 16 residues. TCRdb's table, derived via immunoSEQ multiplex PCR, lists solely in-frame clones and lacks some. The sample records under 350,000 clones, 75% to 90% being singletons. V usage is TRBV25-1 and J usage is TRBJ2-1; 9 bases align to TRBD2. The sequencing input was PBMCs or T cells enriched from blood (not recorded which). The sequence came from a woman aged 40 to 49 who had recovered from COVID-19. As DNA, the CDR3 is TGTGCCAGCAGTGATCTAGCGGGAAGCTCCTACAATGAGCAGTTCTTC. It translates to CASSDLAGSSYNEQFF.